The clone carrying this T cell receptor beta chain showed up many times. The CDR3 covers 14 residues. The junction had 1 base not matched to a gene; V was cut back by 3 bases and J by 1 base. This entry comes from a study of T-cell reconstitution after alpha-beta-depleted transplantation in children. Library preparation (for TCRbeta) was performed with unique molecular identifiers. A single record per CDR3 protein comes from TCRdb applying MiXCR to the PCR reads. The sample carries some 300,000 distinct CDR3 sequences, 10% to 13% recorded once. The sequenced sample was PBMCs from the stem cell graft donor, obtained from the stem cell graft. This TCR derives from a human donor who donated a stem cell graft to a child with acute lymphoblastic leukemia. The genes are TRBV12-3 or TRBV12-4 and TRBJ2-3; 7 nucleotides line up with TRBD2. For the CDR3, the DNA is TGTGCCAGCAGTTTCACTAGCGGCACAGATACGCAGTATTTT. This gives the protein CASSFTSGTDTQYF.